The T cell receptor (beta chain) described here comes from a study of PD-1 blockade in classical Hodgkin lymphoma. The time point denotes: cycle 4 day 1 (C4D1), after less than 7 weeks of nivolumab. Autologous stem cell transplantation was followed by relapse in every patient, and brentuximab vedotin exposure varied. Here immunoSEQ multiplex PCR was the method, and the copy in TCRdb shows in-frame clones only, minus some. The sample yields 27,000 or so clones, 72% seen once. J was trimmed by 2 bases and V by 2 bases; bases with no gene match: 3. Germline V CDR1 and CDR2: KGHSH, LQKENI. The CDR3 loop spans 15 amino acids.

The receptor's source is a human donor with classical Hodgkin lymphoma. The V call is TRBV18, the J call TRBJ2-5, with 9 bases fitting TRBD1. This specimen was peripheral blood mononuclear cells (PBMCs), taken before the fourth cycle of nivolumab. CDR3 sequence: CASSPNRGLQETQYF. Written as DNA, the CDR3 is TGTGCCAGCTCACCAAACAGGGGGCTACAAGAGACCCAGTACTTC.